A few counts support the clone carrying this TCR beta chain. What it recognizes is unknown. Both 60 Vbeta primers and 13 Jbeta primers went into the PCR. The repertoire was sequenced with immunoSEQ multiplex PCR; TCRdb's copy has only in-frame clones and lacks some. Among more than 110,000 clones listed, around 77% were seen once. Per the germline V gene, CDR1 is SEHNR and CDR2 is FQNEAQ (reference sequence). The CDR3 length is 14 residues. Between the trimmed V and J ends, which lost 4 bases and 0 bases, there was a span of 8 bases. The data were obtained in a study of cytomegalovirus exposure and HLA in healthy donors. Study outcomes and limitations: Exclusion as indistinguishable affected some V segments, including TRBV6-2 and TRBV6-3.

The TCR sequence derives from a man younger than 35 in good health and CMV-seronegative. The specimen sequenced was PBMCs. The chain links TRBV7-9 to TRBJ2-3; D gene ambiguous. The CDR3 DNA reads as TGTGCCAGCAGCTCCTCAGTCAGCACAGATACGCAGTATTTT. Residues: CASSSSVSTDTQYF. The full variable domain, with the rest looked up from reference TRBV7-9 and TRBJ2-3, is DTGVSQNPRHKITKRGQNVTFRCDPISEHNRLYWYRQTLGQGPEFLTYFQNEAQLEKSRLLSDRFSAERPKGSFSTLEIQRTEQGDSAMYLCASSSSVSTDTQYFGPGTRLTVL.